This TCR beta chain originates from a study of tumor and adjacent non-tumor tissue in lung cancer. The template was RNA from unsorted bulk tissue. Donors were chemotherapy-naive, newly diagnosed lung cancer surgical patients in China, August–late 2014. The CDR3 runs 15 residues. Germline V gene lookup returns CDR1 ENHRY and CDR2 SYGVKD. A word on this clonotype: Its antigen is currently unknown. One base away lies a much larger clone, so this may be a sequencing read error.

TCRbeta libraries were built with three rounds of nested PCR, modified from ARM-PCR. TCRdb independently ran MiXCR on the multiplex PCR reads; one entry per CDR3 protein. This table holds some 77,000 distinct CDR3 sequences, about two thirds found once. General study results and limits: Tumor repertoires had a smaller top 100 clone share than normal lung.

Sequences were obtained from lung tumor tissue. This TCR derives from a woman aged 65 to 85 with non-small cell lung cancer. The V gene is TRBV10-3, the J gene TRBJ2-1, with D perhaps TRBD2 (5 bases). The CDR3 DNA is TGTGCCATCAGTGAAGGAGGAGTGGGGAACAATGGGCAGTTCTTC. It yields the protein CAISEGGVGNNGQFF.